Each of the 14 T cell receptor beta chains below was sequenced from the same sample in a study of CD8+CD57+ T cells in acquired aplastic anemia. For CDR3 and TCR beta VDJ profiling, genomic DNA was the template used. TCRdb reprocessed the reads with MiXCR, giving one entry per CDR3 protein. Of approximately 220,000 distinct CDR3 sequences listed, approximately 45% are singletons. Patients sequenced had flow cytometry evidence of CD8+CD57+ cell expansion. The sample comprised sorted CD4+, CD8+, or CD8+CD57+ T cells (not recorded which) from PBMCs. The source is a human donor with aplastic anemia.

This clonotype was seen repeatedly, ten times or more. This chain links TRBV20-1 with TRBJ2-7; TRBD2 matches at 8 bases. Germline CDR1 reads DFQATT; CDR2 reads SNEGSKA (reference sequence). The CDR3 spans 15 residues. J lost 3 bases, V lost 1 base, and 8 bases had no gene match. CDR3 DNA sequence: TGCAGTGCTAGAGTCGGGAGGGGCGCCGGCTACGAGCAGTACTTC. Translating gives CSARVGRGAGYEQYF.

This clonotype was counted many times. The J gene is TRBJ1-1, the V gene TRBV7-9; D is ambiguous. V dropped 1 base and J dropped 4 bases, with 7 bases sitting between them. CDR3 size: 13 residues. The V gene's germline CDR1 is SEHNR and CDR2 FQNEAQ (reference sequence). The CDR3 DNA sequence: TGTGCCAGCAGCTTAGGCAGCAGCACTGAAGCTTTCTTT. It specifies CASSLGSSTEAFF.

This clonotype showed up just a few times. This sequence joins TRBV24-1 and TRBJ2-7; D possibly uses TRBD1 or TRBD2 (5 bases each). This CDR3 spans 13 amino acids. Germline values: CDR1 KGHDR, CDR2 SFDVKD. V lost 5 bases and J 5 bases, leaving 12 bases between the germline ends. Written as DNA, the CDR3 is TGTGCCACCAGTGGGGGGAGCGGCGACGAGCAGTACTTC. Residues: CATSGGSGDEQYF.

The V and J genes are TRBV20-1 and TRBJ2-5; TRBD1 matches 7 bases. Germline lookup yields CDR1 DFQATT and CDR2 SNEGSKA (reference sequence). The junction had 4 bases not matched to a gene; V was cut back by 3 bases and J by 0 bases. The CDR3 covers 14 residues. The CDR3 spells CSARLGTDQETQYF. As DNA, the CDR3 is TGCAGTGCTAGGCTCGGGACAGACCAAGAGACCCAGTACTTC.

This clonotype was picked up one time. At one boundary the junction diverges from the germline segment, which might be a read error. The chain uses TRBV7-9 and TRBJ2-7; 9 nucleotides agree with TRBD1. The CDR3 covers 18 residues. Germline assignment: CDR1 SEHNR and CDR2 FQNEAQ (reference sequence). The CDR3 here is CACSGAGTGGAPPYEQYF. The CDR3 nucleotides read TGTGCCTGCAGCGGGGCAGGAACAGGGGGCGCCCCCCCCTACGAGCAGTACTTC.

This clonotype was detected ten times or more. This chain joins TRBV20-1 and TRBJ1-5; 7 bases agree with TRBD1. Germline V gene data show CDR1 as DFQATT and CDR2 as SNEGSKA (reference sequence). V trimming: 1 base; J trimming: 6 bases; junction bases outside the gene matches: 9. The CDR3 is 15 amino acids. The DNA for the CDR3 is TGCAGTGCTAGAGGGACAGGCCAGGACAGTCAGCCCCAGCATTTT. Its translation is CSARGTGQDSQPQHF.

This clonotype was seen more than once but under ten times. CDR3 coding DNA: TGTGCCAGCAGCCCGGCGTTAGCGGTTATCGGCAAAAACATTCAGTACTTC. Its protein is CASSPALAVIGKNIQYF. The rearrangement uses TRBV7-9 and TRBJ2-4, with D possibly TRBD2 on 6 matching bases. The CDR3 is made up of 17 amino acids. CDR1 and CDR2 (germline): SEHNR, FQNEAQ (reference sequence). V was trimmed by 5 bases and J by 3 bases, leaving 20 bases between them.

This clonotype was recorded at least ten times. The chain couples TRBV11-2 to TRBJ2-7; no definite D call. V was shortened by 4 bases and J by 0 bases, with 7 bases between the two germline ends. The CDR3 consists of 13 residues. Looked up from germline, CDR1 is SGHAT and CDR2 is FQNNGV. CDR3 amino acids: CASSWYYSYEQYF. CDR3 coding DNA: TGTGCCAGCAGCTGGTACTACTCCTACGAGCAGTACTTC.

This rearrangement joins TRBV2 to TRBJ2-7; D possibly corresponds to TRBD1 (6 bases). CDR3 length: 13 residues. CDR1 is SNHLY, CDR2 FYNNEI, per germline. V was pared by 11 bases and J by 0 bases, with 14 bases between. The CDR3 spells CALPRDNSYEQYF. Written as DNA, the CDR3 is TGTGCCTTACCCCGGGACAACTCCTACGAGCAGTACTTC.

Ten or more counts support this clonotype. The rearrangement links TRBV24-1 to TRBJ2-2, with TRBD1 identical over 10 bases. The CDR3 is 15 residues long. Germline lookup yields CDR1 KGHDR and CDR2 SFDVKD. The V segment lost 4 bases and the J segment 5 bases; nucleotides outside the gene matches: 3. This CDR3 reads CATSETGGRTGELFF. CDR3 nucleotides: TGTGCCACCAGTGAGACAGGGGGCCGGACCGGGGAGCTGTTTTTT.

In this sample, this clonotype turned up many times. V gene TRBV24-1 combines with J gene TRBJ2-3, with 12 positions matching TRBD2. Trimming at V came to 3 bases and at J to 0 bases, leaving 9 bases not matched to a gene. CDR3 length: 19 residues. Per germline, CDR1 KGHDR and CDR2 SFDVKD. CDR3 nucleotides: TGTGCCACCAGTGATACACTAGCGGGAGGAACCTTTAGCACAGATACGCAGTATTTT. It is translated as CATSDTLAGGTFSTDTQYF.

The V gene is TRBV30, the J gene TRBJ2-1; D perhaps matches TRBD1 (5 bases). CDR1 is GTSNPN and CDR2 is SVGIG in the germline V gene (reference sequence). The ends were cut back, 3 bases at V and 8 bases at J, with 11 bases in the middle. The CDR3 length is 12 residues. This chain's CDR3 is CAWSPQGDEQFF. The DNA of the CDR3 is TGTGCCTGGAGCCCTCAGGGCGATGAGCAGTTCTTC.

The table lists this clonotype with a count of one. This CDR3 fails to terminate in the conserved phenylalanine or tryptophan, so it likely reflects a read error. The chain carries TRBV7-9 and TRBJ1-1; 10 bases match TRBD1. Germline CDR1 SEHNR, CDR2 FQNEAQ (reference sequence). CDR3 length equals 14 residues. Here the CDR3 DNA reads TGTGCCACCAGTGATGGACAGGGGGACACCGAAGCTTTCCTT. Its translation: CATSDGQGDTEAFL.

This clonotype was recorded a few times. V usage is TRBV5-1 and J usage is TRBJ1-5; D possibly corresponds to TRBD1 (6 bases). From germline, CDR1 is SGHRS and CDR2 YFSETQ. This CDR3 comprises 14 residues. V was pared by 7 bases and J by 9 bases, with 20 bases between. In DNA form, the CDR3 reads TGCGCCAGCCCCATACGTCAGGGGAGGAGGCCCCAGCATTTT. This translates into CASPIRQGRRPQHF.